This entry concerns a single T cell receptor (beta chain). The sample comes from a study of T-cell memory formation after mild COVID-19. CDR1 and CDR2 from the germline V gene are SGHRS and YFSETQ. Trimming removed 4 bases from V and 1 base from J, with 25 bases in between. The CDR3 totals 19 residues. One entry per CDR3 protein results from TCRdb running MiXCR on the 5' RACE reads. The table lists hundreds of thousands of distinct CDR3 sequences, about a sixth of them singletons. This sequence originates from an adult woman who had mild COVID-19 (a few samples of this study predate the infection). Cell type and time point are not known. Material for sequencing was PBMCs or a T cell subset sorted from them (not recorded which). The chain joins TRBV5-1 to TRBJ2-3; a weak D match, TRBD1 (6 bases). The CDR3 is CASSRAGVMDVTGTDTQYF. The CDR3 nucleotides read TGCGCCAGCAGCCGGGCAGGGGTAATGGATGTGACGGGCACAGATACGCAGTATTTT.